The 11 T cell receptor beta chains below were found in one sample sequenced in a study of sequential checkpoint blockade in melanoma. Here immunoSEQ multiplex PCR was the method, and the copy in TCRdb shows in-frame clones only, minus some. Among around 40,000 clones listed, around 86% were seen once. The treatment: randomized to nivolumab then ipilimumab (arm A) or the reverse (arm B). Sequenced material: CD8+ T cells sorted from blood (inferred from file names), taken from a patient given nivolumab and ipilimumab in sequence. These receptors all stem from a human donor with melanoma.

The chain couples TRBV19 to TRBJ2-1, with D possibly being TRBD1 (9 bases). V dropped 1 base and J dropped 4 bases, with 14 bases sitting between them. CDR1 and CDR2 (germline): LNHDA, SQIVND (reference sequence). This CDR3 region has 16 residues. The CDR3 sequence: CASSIAGGTGYNEQFF. The CDR3 nucleotides are TGTGCCAGTAGTATAGCGGGAGGGACAGGGTACAATGAGCAGTTCTTC.

V is TRBV6-5 and J is TRBJ1-6, with D unclear. Germline V gives CDR1 MNHEY, CDR2 SVGAGI. The CDR3 is 13 residues long. Trimming stripped 0 bases from V and 8 bases from J, with 5 bases between. The CDR3 region has the DNA TGTGCCAGCAGTTACTCTCAGGATTCACCCCTCCACTTT. This gives the protein CASSYSQDSPLHF.

The rearrangement links TRBV9 to TRBJ1-4; a possible D gene is TRBD1 (5 bases). CDR1 and CDR2 from the germline V gene are SGDLS and YYNGEE. Trimming took off 4 bases at V and 4 bases at J, with 14 bases between the two ends. The CDR3 covers 15 residues. The CDR3 region has the DNA TGTGCCAGCAGCCCGCGGGGGTTTGATAATGAAAAACTGTTTTTT. It yields the protein CASSPRGFDNEKLFF.

The rearrangement joins TRBV27 to TRBJ1-2, with TRBD1 identical over 7 bases. Trimming took 8 bases from V and 4 from J; bases not matched to a gene: 10. The CDR3 has 14 amino acids. Germline CDR1 reads MNHEY; CDR2 reads SMNVEV (reference sequence). CDR3 sequence reads: CASWEAGGAYGYTF. The CDR3 DNA sequence: TGTGCCAGCTGGGAAGCAGGGGGTGCCTATGGCTACACCTTC.

The chain joins TRBV4-1 to TRBJ2-2; 7 positions agree with TRBD1. The CDR3 is made up of 15 amino acids. The V gene end was trimmed by 2 bases and the J gene end by 7 bases; junction bases not matched to a gene: 7. CDR1 and CDR2 (germline): MGHRA, YSYEKL. CDR3 coding DNA: TGCGCCAGCAGCCAACCGACAGGGCTAATCGGGGAGCTGTTTTTT. It yields the protein CASSQPTGLIGELFF.

This clone appeared once. The V and J genes are TRBV9 and TRBJ1-5, with 7 bases lining up with TRBD1. V shed 4 bases and J 4 bases; nucleotides not matched to a gene: 5. The CDR3 is made up of 14 amino acids. Germline CDR1 SGDLS, CDR2 YYNGEE. CDR3 coding DNA: TGTGCCAGCAGCCGGACAGGTCTAAATCAGCCCCAGCATTTT. Its protein is CASSRTGLNQPQHF.

The V gene is TRBV7-2, the J gene TRBJ2-1; TRBD1 agrees at 9 bases. The CDR3 consists of 14 residues. V trimming: 6 bases; J trimming: 3 bases; junction bases outside the gene matches: 3. Germline V gives CDR1 SGHTA, CDR2 FQGNSA. In DNA, the CDR3 is TGTGCCAGCAGTTGGACAGGGGACTACAATGAGCAGTTCTTC. It encodes CASSWTGDYNEQFF.

This clone was detected only once. This chain connects TRBV14 to TRBJ2-3, with 9 bases fitting TRBD2. Trimming cost V 6 bases and J 5 bases; bases outside gene matches: 9. Germline-derived CDR1 and CDR2 are SGHDN and FVKESK. CDR3 length: 15 amino acids. The CDR3 loop is CASSLTSGALDTQYF. CDR3 DNA: TGTGCCAGCAGTCTGACTAGCGGAGCGCTAGATACGCAGTATTTT.

CDR3 sequence (DNA): TGTGCCAGCAGCGTCACGGGCACAGATACGCAGTATTTT. Its protein is CASSVTGTDTQYF. The rearrangement joins TRBV9 to TRBJ2-3, with D uncertain. V lost 2 bases and J 1 base, leaving 5 bases between the germline ends. Germline CDR1 is SGDLS and CDR2 is YYNGEE. This CDR3 has 13 residues.

This chain connects TRBV4-1 to TRBJ2-2; the match to TRBD1 covers 9 bases. The CDR3 runs 14 residues. The J segment lost 6 bases and the V segment lost 4 bases, leaving 3 bases of the junction unmatched. Looked up from germline, CDR1 is MGHRA and CDR2 is YSYEKL. Here the CDR3 DNA reads TGCGCCAGCAGCCTCGGGACAGGGTCCGGGGAGCTGTTTTTT. Its protein is CASSLGTGSGELFF.

The count of this clone is one. This chain joins TRBV28 and TRBJ2-3, with TRBD1 matching over 7 bases. The CDR3 runs 13 residues. After removal of 5 bases from V and 6 bases from J, the junction contained 5 bases not matched to a gene. Germline V gene lookup returns CDR1 MDHEN and CDR2 SYDVKM. CDR3 DNA: TGTGCCAGCAGTCTCAGGGGGACGGATACGCAGTATTTT. It is translated as CASSLRGTDTQYF.